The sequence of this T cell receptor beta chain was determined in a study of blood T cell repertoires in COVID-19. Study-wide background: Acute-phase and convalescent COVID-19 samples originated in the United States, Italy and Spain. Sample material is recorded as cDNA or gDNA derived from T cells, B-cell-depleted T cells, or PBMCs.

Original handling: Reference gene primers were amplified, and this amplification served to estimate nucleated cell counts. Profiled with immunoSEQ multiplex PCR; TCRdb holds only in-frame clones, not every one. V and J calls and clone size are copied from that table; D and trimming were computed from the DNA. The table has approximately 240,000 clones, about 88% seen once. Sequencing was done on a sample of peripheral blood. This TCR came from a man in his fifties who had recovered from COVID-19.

Here the CDR3 reads CASSGQVGSKNTEAFF. The CDR3 bases are TGTGCCAGCAGCGGACAGGTAGGGTCGAAGAACACTGAAGCTTTCTTT. The chain couples TRBV25-1 to TRBJ1-1; the match to TRBD1 covers 7 bases. The CDR3 is 16 amino acids. V shed 6 bases and J 1 base; nucleotides not matched to a gene: 11. CDR1 is MGHDK, CDR2 SYGVNS, per germline. Looking up the rest from reference TRBV25-1 and TRBJ1-1 gives the full variable domain: EADIYQTPRYLVIGTGKKITLECSQTMGHDKMYWYQQDPGMELHLIHYSYGVNSTEKGDLSSESTVSRIRTEHFPLTLESARPSHTSQYLCASSGQVGSKNTEAFFGQGTRLTVV.